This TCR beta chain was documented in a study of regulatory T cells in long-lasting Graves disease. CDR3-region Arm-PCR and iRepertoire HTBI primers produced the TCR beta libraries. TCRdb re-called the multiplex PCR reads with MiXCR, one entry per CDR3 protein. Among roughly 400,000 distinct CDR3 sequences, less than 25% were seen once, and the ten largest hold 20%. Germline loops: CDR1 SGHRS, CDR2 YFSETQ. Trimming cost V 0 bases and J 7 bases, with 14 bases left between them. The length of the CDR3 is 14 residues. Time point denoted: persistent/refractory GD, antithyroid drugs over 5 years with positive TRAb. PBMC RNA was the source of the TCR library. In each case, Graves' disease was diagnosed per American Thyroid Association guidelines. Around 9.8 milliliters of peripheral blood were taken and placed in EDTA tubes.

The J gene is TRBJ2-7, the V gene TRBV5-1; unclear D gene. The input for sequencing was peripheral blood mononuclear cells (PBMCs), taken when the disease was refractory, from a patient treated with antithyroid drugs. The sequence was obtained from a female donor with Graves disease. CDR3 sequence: CASSLAVAIGEQYF. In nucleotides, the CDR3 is TGCGCCAGCAGCTTGGCCGTTGCAATCGGAGAGCAGTACTTC.